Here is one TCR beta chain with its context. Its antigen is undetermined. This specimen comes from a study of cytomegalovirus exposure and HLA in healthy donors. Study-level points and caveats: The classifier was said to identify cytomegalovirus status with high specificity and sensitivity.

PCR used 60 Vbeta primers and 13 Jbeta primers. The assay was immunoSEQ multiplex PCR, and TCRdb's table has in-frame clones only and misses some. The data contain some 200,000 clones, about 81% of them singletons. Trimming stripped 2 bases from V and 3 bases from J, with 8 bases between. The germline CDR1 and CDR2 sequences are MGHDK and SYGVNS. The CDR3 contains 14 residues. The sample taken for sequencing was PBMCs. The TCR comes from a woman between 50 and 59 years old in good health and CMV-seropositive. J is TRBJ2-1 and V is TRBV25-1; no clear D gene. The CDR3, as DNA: TGTGCCAGCAGTGAAGAGTTGGTCTACAATGAGCAGTTCTTC. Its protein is CASSEELVYNEQFF. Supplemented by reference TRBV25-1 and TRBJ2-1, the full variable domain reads EADIYQTPRYLVIGTGKKITLECSQTMGHDKMYWYQQDPGMELHLIHYSYGVNSTEKGDLSSESTVSRIRTEHFPLTLESARPSHTSQYLCASSEELVYNEQFFGPGTRLTVL.